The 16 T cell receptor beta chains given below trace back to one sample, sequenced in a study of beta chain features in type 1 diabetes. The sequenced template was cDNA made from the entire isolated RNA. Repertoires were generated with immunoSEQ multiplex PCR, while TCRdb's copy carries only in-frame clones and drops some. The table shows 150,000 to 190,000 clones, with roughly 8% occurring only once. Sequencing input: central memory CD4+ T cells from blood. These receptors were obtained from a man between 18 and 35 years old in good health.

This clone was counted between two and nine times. This chain's CDR3 is CASSQDPRGNQPQHF. CDR3 in DNA: TGTGCCAGCAGCCAAGATCCCCGGGGGAATCAGCCCCAGCATTTT. V usage is TRBV4-2 and J usage is TRBJ1-5; TRBD1 might be the D (5 bases). The CDR3 sequence is 15 residues long. Trimming took 0 bases from V and 4 from J, leaving 10 bases between them. Germline CDR1 LGHNA, CDR2 YNFKEQ.

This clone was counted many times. CDR3: CSVKQGAGETQYF. The CDR3 DNA reads TGCAGCGTTAAACAGGGGGCAGGAGAGACCCAGTACTTC. The rearrangement links TRBV29-1 to TRBJ2-5; TRBD1 matches 9 bases. This CDR3 has 13 amino acids. The trim removed 5 bases at V and 4 bases at J, leaving 5 bases unmatched. Germline V gives CDR1 SQVTM, CDR2 ANQGSEA.

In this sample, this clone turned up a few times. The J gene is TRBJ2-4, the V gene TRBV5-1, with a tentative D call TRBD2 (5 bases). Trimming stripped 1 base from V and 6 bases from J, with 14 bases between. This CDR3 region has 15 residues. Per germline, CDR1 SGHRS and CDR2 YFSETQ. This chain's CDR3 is CASSLRLAGRNIQYF. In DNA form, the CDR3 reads TGCGCCAGCAGCTTGAGGCTAGCCGGGCGAAACATTCAGTACTTC.

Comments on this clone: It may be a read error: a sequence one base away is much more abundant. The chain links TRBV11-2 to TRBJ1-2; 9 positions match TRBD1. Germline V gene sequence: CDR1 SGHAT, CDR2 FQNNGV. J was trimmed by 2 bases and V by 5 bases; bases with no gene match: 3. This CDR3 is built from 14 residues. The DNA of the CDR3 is TGTGCCAGCAGCACCGGACAGGGGAACTATGGCTACACCTTC. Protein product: CASSTGQGNYGYTF.

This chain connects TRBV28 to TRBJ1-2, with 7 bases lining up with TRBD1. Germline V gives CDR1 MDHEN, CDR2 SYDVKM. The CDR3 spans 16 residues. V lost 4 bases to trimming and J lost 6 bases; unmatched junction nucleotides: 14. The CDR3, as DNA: TGTGCCAGCAGTTCCGCCCTCGACAGGGAGAGTGATGGCTACACCTTC. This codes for CASSSALDRESDGYTF.

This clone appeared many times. The CDR3 nucleotides read TGTGCCAGCACCGACCGCTCAGGGGGCGCATACGAGCAGTACTTC. Protein sequence: CASTDRSGGAYEQYF. V usage is TRBV2 and J usage is TRBJ2-7, with 8 nucleotides matching TRBD1. Germline-derived CDR1 and CDR2 are SNHLY and FYNNEI. Trimming at V came to 7 bases and at J to 4 bases, leaving 12 bases not matched to a gene. The CDR3 length is 15 residues.

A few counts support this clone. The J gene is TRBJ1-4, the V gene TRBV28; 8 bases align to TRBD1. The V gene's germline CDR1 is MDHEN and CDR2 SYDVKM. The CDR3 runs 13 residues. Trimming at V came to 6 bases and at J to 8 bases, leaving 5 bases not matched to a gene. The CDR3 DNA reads TGTGCCAGCAGACGACAGGGGAACGAAAAACTGTTTTTT. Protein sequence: CASRRQGNEKLFF. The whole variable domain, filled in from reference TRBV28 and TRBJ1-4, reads DVKVTQSSRYLVKRTGEKVFLECVQDMDHENMFWYRQDPGLGLRLIYFSYDVKMKEKGDIPEGYSVSREKKERFSLILESASTNQTSMYLCASRRQGNEKLFFGSGTQLSVL.

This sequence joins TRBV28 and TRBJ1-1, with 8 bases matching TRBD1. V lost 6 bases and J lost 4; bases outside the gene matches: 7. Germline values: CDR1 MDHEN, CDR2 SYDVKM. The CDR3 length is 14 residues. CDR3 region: CASRTGGDITEAFF. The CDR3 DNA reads TGTGCCAGCAGAACAGGGGGTGATATCACTGAAGCTTTCTTT.

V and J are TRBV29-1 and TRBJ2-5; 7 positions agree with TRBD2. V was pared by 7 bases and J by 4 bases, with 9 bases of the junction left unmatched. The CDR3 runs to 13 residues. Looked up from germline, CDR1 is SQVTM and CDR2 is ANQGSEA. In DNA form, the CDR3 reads TGCAGCGCTCAACCCACGGGAGGAGAGACCCAGTACTTC. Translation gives CSAQPTGGETQYF. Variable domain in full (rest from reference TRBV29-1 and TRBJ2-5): SAVISQKPSRDICQRGTSLTIQCQVDSQVTMMFWYRQQPGQSLTLIATANQGSEATYESGFVIDKFPISRPNLTFSTLTVSNMSPEDSSIYLCSAQPTGGETQYFGPGTRLLVL.

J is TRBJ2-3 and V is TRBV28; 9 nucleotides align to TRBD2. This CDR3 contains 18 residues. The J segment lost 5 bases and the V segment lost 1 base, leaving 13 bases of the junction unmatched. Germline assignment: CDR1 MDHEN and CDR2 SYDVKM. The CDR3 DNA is TGTGCCAGCAGTTTATTGGGTGCGGCGGGAGGGAGAAGAGATACGCAGTATTTT. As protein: CASSLLGAAGGRRDTQYF.

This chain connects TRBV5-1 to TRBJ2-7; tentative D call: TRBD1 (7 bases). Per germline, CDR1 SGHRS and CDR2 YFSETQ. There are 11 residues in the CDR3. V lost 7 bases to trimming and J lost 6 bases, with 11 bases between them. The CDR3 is CASEQGGEQYF. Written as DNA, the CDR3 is TGCGCCAGCGAGCAGGGGGGCGAGCAGTACTTC.

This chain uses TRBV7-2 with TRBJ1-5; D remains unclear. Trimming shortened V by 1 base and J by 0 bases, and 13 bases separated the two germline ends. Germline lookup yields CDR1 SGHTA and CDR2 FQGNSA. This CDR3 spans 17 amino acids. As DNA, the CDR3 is TGTGCCAGCAGCTTAGTTAGCCAGCTTGATAGCAATCAGCCCCAGCATTTT. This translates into CASSLVSQLDSNQPQHF.

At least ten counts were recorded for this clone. CDR3 loop: CASSYRQGYGYTF. CDR3 coding DNA: TGTGCCAGCAGCTACAGACAAGGCTATGGCTACACCTTC. This rearrangement joins TRBV28 to TRBJ1-2; unclear D gene. V lost 6 bases to trimming and J lost 4 bases, with 12 bases between them. The germline V gene encodes CDR1 MDHEN and CDR2 SYDVKM. The CDR3 totals 13 residues.

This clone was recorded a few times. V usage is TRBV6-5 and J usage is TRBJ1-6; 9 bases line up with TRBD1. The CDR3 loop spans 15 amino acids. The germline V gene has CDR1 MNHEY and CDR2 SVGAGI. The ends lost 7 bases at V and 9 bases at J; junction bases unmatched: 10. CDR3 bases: TGTGCCAGCACCCCCGACTCGGACAGGGGTTCACCCCTCCACTTT. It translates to CASTPDSDRGSPLHF.

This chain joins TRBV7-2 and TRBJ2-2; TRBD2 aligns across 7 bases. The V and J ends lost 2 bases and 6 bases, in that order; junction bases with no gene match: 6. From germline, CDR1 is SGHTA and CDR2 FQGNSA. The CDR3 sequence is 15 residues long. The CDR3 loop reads CASSLSSGGAGELFF. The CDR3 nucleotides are TGTGCCAGCAGCTTATCATCGGGAGGCGCCGGGGAGCTGTTTTTT.

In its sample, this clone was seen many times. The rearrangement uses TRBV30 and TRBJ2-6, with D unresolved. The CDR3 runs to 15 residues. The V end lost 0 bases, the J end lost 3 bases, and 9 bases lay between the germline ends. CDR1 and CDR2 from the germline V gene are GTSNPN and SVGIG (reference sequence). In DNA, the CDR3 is TGTGCCTGGAGTGTACCACAGAATGGGGCCAACGTCCTGACTTTC. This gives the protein CAWSVPQNGANVLTF.